What follows is one T cell receptor beta chain and its context. This CDR3 contains 14 residues. From germline, CDR1 is MDHEN and CDR2 SYDVKM. Trimming cost V 1 base and J 13 bases, with 17 bases left between them. The entry originates in a study of T cell changes during pregnancy in multiple sclerosis. TCRdb's copy holds only in-frame clones and misses some; the assay was immunoSEQ multiplex PCR. The data contain 50,000 or so clones, 90% to 95% of them singletons. The sequence came from a female donor with multiple sclerosis, enrolled in a pregnancy study. This chain joins TRBV28 and TRBJ2-1, with D possibly matching TRBD1 (6 bases). Sequencing used CD4+ T cells from peripheral blood mononuclear cells, obtained before pregnancy. The CDR3 loop reads CASSLLLGAEPQFF. CDR3 DNA sequence: TGTGCCAGCAGTTTATTGTTGGGGGCCGAGCCTCAGTTCTTC.